The clone carrying this T cell receptor (beta chain) was recorded at least ten times. Its antigen is unidentified. This CDR3 comprises 14 residues. V lost 6 bases to trimming and J lost 3 bases; unmatched junction nucleotides: 10. The germline V gene encodes CDR1 SQVTM and CDR2 ANQGSEA. Time point reported: sample taken at primary tumor resection. Whole RNA from tumor, nontumor lung or frozen PBMC was sequenced unsorted. One entry per CDR3 protein, called by TCRdb with MiXCR from the 5' RACE reads. The table includes some 22,000 distinct CDR3 sequences, roughly 4.5% detected once. The data derive from a study of spatial heterogeneity in lung cancer. Study findings and constraints: Blood carried ubiquitous expanded tumor TCRs more at resection than follow-up.

The material was PBMCs, obtained at surgery. This TCR derives from a male donor with early-stage non-small cell lung cancer. The chain recombines TRBV29-1 with TRBJ2-7, with TRBD1 matching 8 bases. The DNA for the CDR3 is TGCAGCGTCGCAACCTCACAGGGGGGCTACGAGCAGTACTTC. Protein: CSVATSQGGYEQYF.